These 5 T cell receptor beta chains came from one sample sequenced in a study of blood T cell repertoires in COVID-19. Sequenced by immunoSEQ multiplex PCR; TCRdb stores in-frame clones only, minus some. Of approximately 340,000 clones in the sample, around 90% were seen once. Sequenced material: peripheral blood. The receptors come from a young man with COVID-19, enrolled during active disease.

DNA of the CDR3: TGTGCCAGCAGACTGGACTGGGCTAGCGGGGAAGAGACCCAGTACTTC. As protein: CASRLDWASGEETQYF. The chain has TRBV5-4 and TRBJ2-5, with 9 bases lining up with TRBD2. V shed 5 bases and J 3 bases; nucleotides not matched to a gene: 11. The CDR3 loop spans 16 amino acids. CDR1 and CDR2 (germline): SGHNT, YYREEE (reference sequence). Drawing the rest from reference TRBV5-4 and TRBJ2-5, the complete variable domain is ETGVTQSPTHLIKTRGQQVTLRCSSQSGHNTVSWYQQALGQGPQFIFQYYREEENGRGNFPPRFSGLQFPNYSSELNVNALELDDSALYLCASRLDWASGEETQYFGPGTRLLVL.

This rearrangement joins TRBV7-2 to TRBJ1-2, with unresolved D. V was clipped by 2 bases and J by 6 bases, with 10 bases between them. There are 13 residues in the CDR3. CDR1 SGHTA and CDR2 FQGNSA come from the germline V gene. CDR3 loop: CASSLPYGDGYTF. DNA for the CDR3: TGTGCCAGCAGCTTACCGTACGGGGATGGCTACACCTTC.

The chain employs TRBV5-1 and TRBJ2-5; 8 bases map to TRBD1. From germline, CDR1 is SGHRS and CDR2 YFSETQ. V lost 4 bases and J lost 5; bases outside the gene matches: 13. The CDR3 contains 16 residues. CDR3 nucleotides: TGCGCCAGCAGCCGGACGGGCAGGGGGCCAGAGGAGACCCAGTACTTC. This encodes CASSRTGRGPEETQYF.

CDR3 nucleotides: TGTGCCAGCCCCGACTCGAGAGTCCCCACCGGGGAGCTGTTTTTT. This sequence encodes CASPDSRVPTGELFF. The chain combines TRBV7-9 with TRBJ2-2; D unresolved. The CDR3 is 15 amino acids. Germline CDR1 is SEHNR and CDR2 is FQNEAQ (reference sequence). V was shortened by 8 bases and J by 4 bases, with 17 bases between the two germline ends.

The genes are TRBV11-2 and TRBJ1-5; D might be TRBD1 (6 bases). V lost 5 bases, J lost 4 bases, and 18 bases lay in between. This CDR3 comprises 16 residues. Germline V lookup: CDR1 SGHAT, CDR2 FQNNGV. CDR3 residues: CASSRGGRGRNQPQHF. CDR3 coding DNA: TGTGCCAGCAGCCGGGGTGGCAGGGGTAGGAATCAGCCCCAGCATTTT.